The TCR beta chain under discussion was sequenced for a study of blood T cell repertoires in COVID-19. In the study overall: COVID-19 samples, acute and convalescent, were from the United States, Italy and Spain.

Original handling: From reference gene primer amplification, estimates of nucleated cell counts were derived. The protocol was immunoSEQ multiplex PCR, while the TCRdb copy is restricted to in-frame clones and leaves out a portion. The DNA was the basis for D and trimming; V, J and clone size are from that table. Among some 140,000 clones, just under 85% were seen once, and the ten largest hold around 13%. The V gene's germline CDR1 is MGHRA and CDR2 YSYEKL. The germline V and J ends were trimmed by 0 bases and 6 bases, with 11 bases remaining between them. This CDR3 region has 15 residues. The J gene is TRBJ1-4, the V gene TRBV4-1; D perhaps matches TRBD1 (5 bases). The clonotype originates from a human donor in a cohort sampled during active COVID-19. The sample comprised peripheral blood. This CDR3 reads CASSQEDARDEKLFF. DNA for the CDR3: TGCGCCAGCAGCCAAGAAGATGCCAGGGATGAAAAACTGTTTTTT.